The entry below describes one TCR beta chain. These data originate in a study of shared clonotypes between healthy human individuals. Overall study: CD4 naive cells filled three plates per donor, CD4 memory three, CD8 naive two and CD8 memory one.

This CDR3 is built from 15 residues. Germline lookup yields CDR1 MDHEN and CDR2 SYDVKM. V was cut by 2 bases and J by 0 bases, with 11 bases left in between. Generated by immunoSEQ multiplex PCR, the TCRdb table keeps only in-frame clones and is missing some. The repertoire holds some 95,000 clones, with 65% to 70% as singletons. Sequencing was carried out using memory CD8+ T cells sorted from blood. Stated subset: CD45RO+ cells pooled with CCR7-negative TemRA cells. The V call is TRBV28, the J call TRBJ2-7; possible D gene TRBD1, 5 bases. The sequence was obtained from a man aged 25-45 years in good health. CDR3 sequence (DNA): TGTGCCAGCAGTTTAGGAGTAGACAGCTCCTACGAGCAGTACTTC. Amino acids: CASSLGVDSSYEQYF.